The entry that follows covers one T cell receptor beta chain sequence. Its antigen remains unidentified. CDR3 length equals 12 residues. The germline V gene encodes CDR1 SGHNT and CDR2 YYREEE (reference sequence). The V end lost 1 base, the J end lost 7 bases, and 9 bases lay between the germline ends. The data stem from a study of T cell responses to AZD1222 COVID-19 vaccine. Findings of the study overall: Clonal diversity may have been underestimated in mostly white British donors.

Clones were sequenced by immunoSEQ multiplex PCR, and TCRdb holds only the in-frame ones, with some missing. The sample has about 200,000 clones; around 88% are singletons. The sequence came from an adult in good health. V is TRBV5-4 and J is TRBJ2-7; weak D call: TRBD2 (6 bases). Here the sequenced sample was peripheral blood, taken on day 0 of AZD1222 vaccination. Written as DNA, the CDR3 is TGTGCCAGCAGCTTGCGACGGGGGGAGCAGTACTTC. Amino acid sequence: CASSLRRGEQYF.